The clone carrying this TCR beta chain came up once. The antigen is not known. The CDR3 is made up of 15 amino acids. Unmatched junction bases numbered 8, after V lost 4 bases and J lost 0 bases. Germline values: CDR1 GTSNPN, CDR2 SVGIG (reference sequence). These data are taken from a study of T cell responses to AZD1222 COVID-19 vaccine. Study results and caveats: Spike was spanned by vaccine-associated CD4 TCRs, which were dominant at 160-218 and 743-854.

The table came from immunoSEQ multiplex PCR; TCRdb's copy has only in-frame clones and leaves some out. The sample comprises about 150,000 clones, roughly nine tenths of which are singletons, and approximately 3.8% rests with the top ten. Second-dose timings of about 4 or about 12 weeks were pooled. The source of this sequence is an adult who received the AZD1222 COVID-19 vaccine. The rearrangement links TRBV30 to TRBJ1-1; TRBD1 matches 7 bases. The input for sequencing was peripheral blood, taken 28 days after the second AZD1222 dose. The CDR3, as DNA: TGTGCCTGGAAAGGGGGCCGGTCGGTGAACACTGAAGCTTTCTTT. It yields the protein CAWKGGRSVNTEAFF. The variable domain in full, completed from reference TRBV30 and TRBJ1-1, reads SQTIHQWPATLVQPVGSPLSLECTVEGTSNPNLYWYRQAAGRGLQLLFYSVGIGQISSEVPQNLSASRPQDRQFILSSKKLLLSDSGFYLCAWKGGRSVNTEAFFGQGTRLTVV.